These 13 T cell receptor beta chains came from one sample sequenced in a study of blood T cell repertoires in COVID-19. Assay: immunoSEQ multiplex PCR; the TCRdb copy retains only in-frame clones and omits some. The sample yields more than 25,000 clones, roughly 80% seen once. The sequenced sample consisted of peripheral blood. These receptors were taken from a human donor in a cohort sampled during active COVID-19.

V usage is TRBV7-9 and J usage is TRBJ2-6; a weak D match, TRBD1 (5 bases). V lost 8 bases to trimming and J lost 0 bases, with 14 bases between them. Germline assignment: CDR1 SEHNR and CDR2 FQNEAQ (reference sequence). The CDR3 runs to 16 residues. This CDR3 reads CASALSQVSGANVLTF. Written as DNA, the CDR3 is TGTGCCAGCGCGCTATCACAGGTCTCTGGGGCCAACGTCCTGACTTTC. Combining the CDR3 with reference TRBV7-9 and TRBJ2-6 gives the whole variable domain DTGVSQNPRHKITKRGQNVTFRCDPISEHNRLYWYRQTLGQGPEFLTYFQNEAQLEKSRLLSDRFSAERPKGSFSTLEIQRTEQGDSAMYLCASALSQVSGANVLTFGAGSRLTVL.

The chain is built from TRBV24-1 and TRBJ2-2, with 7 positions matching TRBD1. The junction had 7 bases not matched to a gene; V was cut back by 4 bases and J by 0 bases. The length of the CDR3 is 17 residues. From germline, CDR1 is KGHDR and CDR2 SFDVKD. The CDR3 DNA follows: TGTGCCACCAGTGAGACATGGACAGGAACGAACACCGGGGAGCTGTTTTTT. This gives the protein CATSETWTGTNTGELFF.

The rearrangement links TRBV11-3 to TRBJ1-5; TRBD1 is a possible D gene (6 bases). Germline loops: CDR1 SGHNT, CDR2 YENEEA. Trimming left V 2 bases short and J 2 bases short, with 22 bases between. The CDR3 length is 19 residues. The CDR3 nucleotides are TGTGCCAGCAGCTTAAAACGGGACATACGCCCCGGGGGCAATCAGCCCCAGCATTTT. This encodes CASSLKRDIRPGGNQPQHF.

CDR3 protein: CASSLVGQADEKLFF. As DNA, the CDR3 is TGTGCCAGCAGCTTAGTGGGACAAGCGGATGAAAAACTGTTTTTT. The rearrangement joins TRBV7-6 to TRBJ1-4, with TRBD1 as a possible D gene (6 bases). Trimming left V 1 base short and J 6 bases short, with 12 bases between. Germline CDR1 is SGHVS and CDR2 is FNYEAQ. The CDR3 runs to 15 residues.

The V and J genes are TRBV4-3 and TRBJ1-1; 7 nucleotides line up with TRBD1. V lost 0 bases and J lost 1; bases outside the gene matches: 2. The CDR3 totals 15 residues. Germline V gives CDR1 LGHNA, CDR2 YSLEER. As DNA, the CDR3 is TGCGCCAGCAGCCAAGATTACAGGGGGAACACTGAAGCTTTCTTT. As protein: CASSQDYRGNTEAFF.

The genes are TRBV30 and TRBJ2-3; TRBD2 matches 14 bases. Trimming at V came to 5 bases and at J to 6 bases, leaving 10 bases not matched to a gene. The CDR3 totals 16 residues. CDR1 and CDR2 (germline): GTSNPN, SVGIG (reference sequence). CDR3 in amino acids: CAWGVGTSGSVDTQYF. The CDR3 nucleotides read TGTGCCTGGGGGGTCGGGACTAGCGGGAGTGTCGATACGCAGTATTTT.

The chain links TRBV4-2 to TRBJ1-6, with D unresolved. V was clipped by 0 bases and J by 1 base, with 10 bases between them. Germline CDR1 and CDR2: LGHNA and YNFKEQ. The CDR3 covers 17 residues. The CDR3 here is CASSQESSGSYNSPLHF. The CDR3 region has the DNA TGTGCCAGCAGCCAAGAATCGTCGGGGTCCTATAATTCACCCCTCCACTTT.

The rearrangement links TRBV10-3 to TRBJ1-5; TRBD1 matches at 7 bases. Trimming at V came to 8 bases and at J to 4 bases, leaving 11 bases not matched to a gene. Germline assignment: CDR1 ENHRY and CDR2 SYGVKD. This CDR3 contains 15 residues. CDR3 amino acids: CAIGLGGLSNQPQHF. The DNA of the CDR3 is TGTGCCATCGGGCTAGGGGGCTTAAGTAATCAGCCCCAGCATTTT.

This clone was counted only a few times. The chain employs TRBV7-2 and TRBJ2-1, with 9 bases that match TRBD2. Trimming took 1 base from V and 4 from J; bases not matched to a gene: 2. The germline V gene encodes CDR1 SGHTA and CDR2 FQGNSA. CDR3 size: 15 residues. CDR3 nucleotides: TGTGCCAGCAGCTTAGGACTAGCGGCATACAATGAGCAGTTCTTC. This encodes CASSLGLAAYNEQFF.

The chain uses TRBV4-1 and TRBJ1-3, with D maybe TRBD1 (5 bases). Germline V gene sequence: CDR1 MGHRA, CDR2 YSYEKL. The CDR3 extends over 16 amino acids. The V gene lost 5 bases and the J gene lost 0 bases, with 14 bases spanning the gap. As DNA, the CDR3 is TGCGCCAGCAGCATTACGGGGACTAGCTCTGGAAACACCATATATTTT. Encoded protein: CASSITGTSSGNTIYF.

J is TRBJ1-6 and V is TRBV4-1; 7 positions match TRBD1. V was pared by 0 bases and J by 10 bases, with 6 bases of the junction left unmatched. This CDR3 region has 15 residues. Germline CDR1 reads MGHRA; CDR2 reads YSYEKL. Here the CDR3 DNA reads TGCGCCAGCAGCCAAGATGGACAGGCGGGGTCACCCCTCCACTTT. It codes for CASSQDGQAGSPLHF.

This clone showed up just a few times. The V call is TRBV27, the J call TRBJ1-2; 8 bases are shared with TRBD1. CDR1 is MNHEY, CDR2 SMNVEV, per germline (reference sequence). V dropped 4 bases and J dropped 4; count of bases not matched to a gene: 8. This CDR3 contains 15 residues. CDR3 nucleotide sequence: TGTGCCAGCAGTTCGCAGGGGGCGGAAAGCTATGGCTACACCTTC. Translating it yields CASSSQGAESYGYTF.

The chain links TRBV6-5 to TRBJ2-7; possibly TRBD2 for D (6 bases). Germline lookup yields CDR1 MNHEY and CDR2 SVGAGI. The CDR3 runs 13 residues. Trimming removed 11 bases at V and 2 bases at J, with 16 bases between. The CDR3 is CACRLREAYEQYF. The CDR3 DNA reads TGTGCCTGCCGCCTCAGGGAGGCCTACGAGCAGTACTTC.